Sequencing of this T cell receptor (delta chain) was carried out in a study of γδ T cells in repeated Plasmodium falciparum infection (dated by TCRdb to the early 2020s). Regarding the complete study: In the natural-infection arm, Malian children exposed to intense seasonal malaria transmission were enrolled and compared against age and gender matched Australian children. Four to six malaria-naive U.S. adults underwent four controlled human malaria infections by bites from P. falciparum NF54-infected Anopheles stephensi mosquitoes over about 590 days. Samples from controlled-infection subjects were taken at baseline, right before selected infections, and 21 days after each infection. Malian gammadelta TCR repertoires were analysed cross-sectionally during no-transmission periods and were analysed longitudinally across acute febrile malaria episodes. The study looked at how repeated Plasmodium falciparum infection shapes the human gammadelta T cell repertoire, using both natural infection in Mali and controlled human malaria infection.

Turning to this clone: Its antigen is unknown. The protein TCRdb lists belongs to a much larger clone and differs from this DNA's translation at residue 13, which points to a read error; the protein shown is made from the DNA. This sample includes further DNA sequences coding for the same CDR3.

Trimmed from V: 6 bases; trimmed from J: 0 bases; junction bases lacking a gene match: 21. As encoded in the germline V gene, CDR1 is TSWWSYY while CDR2 is QGS. From its cysteine to its phenylalanine, the CDR3 spans 21 amino acids. Here the CDR3 DNA is all that survives: 63 bases in frame from base 1. For bulk TCR repertoire analysis, Vgamma9/Vdelta2+ and Vdelta2-negative gammadelta T cell populations were flow-sorted out of peripheral blood mononuclear cells. The paper's findings and limits, for the study overall: Waves of new clonotype selection in Vdelta2-negative, largely Vdelta1+, gammadelta TCR repertoires appeared to be driven by repeated controlled infections. Vdelta2-negative gammadelta TCR repertoires from Malian children appeared more clonally expanded, less diverse and less shared than those of Australian children. The controlled-infection cohort was small, limiting analysis of inter-individual variability in gammadelta T cell responses. Vgamma9/Vdelta2+ TCR repertoires showed a highly stable polyclonal repertoire over time and infection, with many inter-individual overlapping TCRgamma sequences. The Malian cohort was drawn from a small rural village made up mostly of one ethnic group, which limits generalizability.

Libraries were constructed by multiplex PCR. The listed sequencing device is Illumina MiSeq. Both TCR gamma (TRG) and TCR delta (TRD) chains were sequenced from each sorted gammadelta T cell sample. The authors' analysis ran thus. Clonotype tree plots, accumulated frequency of the top 20 clonotypes, diversity index (DI) and D75 metrics were included in the repertoire analyses. TCRdb reran clone calling on the public reads with CATT; rows sharing one DNA sequence were then combined. The authors' filters were not applied to this entry. This sample lists approximately 60,000 delta-chain clones; over 1.5% were detected once. The ten largest clones capture over 12% of the sample.

This sequence was found in a pool of human donors (malaria-infected and uninfected, not separated). The rearrangement combines TRDV1 with TRDJ1; the junction holds 11 bases that match TRDD3. TCRdb lists no J gene, so it was determined here by aligning the DNA to germline. Material for sequencing was gamma-delta T cells from blood. The CDR3 reads as follows: CALGGTWGIQNHFLYTDKLIF. The DNA is as follows: TGTGCTCTTGGTGGAACCTGGGGGATACAAAACCATTTTCTATACACCGATAAACTCATCTTT.